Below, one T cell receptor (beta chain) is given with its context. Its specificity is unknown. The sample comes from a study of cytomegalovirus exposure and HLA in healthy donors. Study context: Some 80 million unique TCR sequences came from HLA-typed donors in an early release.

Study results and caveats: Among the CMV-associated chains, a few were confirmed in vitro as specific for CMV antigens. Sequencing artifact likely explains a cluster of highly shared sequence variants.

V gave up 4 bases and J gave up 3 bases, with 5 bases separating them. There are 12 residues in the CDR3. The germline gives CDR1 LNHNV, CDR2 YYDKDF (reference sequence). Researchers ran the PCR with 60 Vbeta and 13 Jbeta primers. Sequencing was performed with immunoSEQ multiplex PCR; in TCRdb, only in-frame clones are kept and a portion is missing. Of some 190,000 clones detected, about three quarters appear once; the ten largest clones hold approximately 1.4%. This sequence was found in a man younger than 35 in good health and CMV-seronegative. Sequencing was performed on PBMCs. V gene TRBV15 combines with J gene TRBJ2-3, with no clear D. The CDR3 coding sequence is TGTGCCACCAGCACTACGACAGATACGCAGTATTTT. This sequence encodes CATSTTTDTQYF.